This T cell receptor beta chain was identified during a study of T cell responses to AZD1222 COVID-19 vaccine. Study-level results: Clonal diversity may have been underestimated in mostly white British donors. Close to half of all spike-specific TCRs reportedly target regions of the variants that are unmutated.

Note on this clone: Its antigen is as yet unknown.

The table came from immunoSEQ multiplex PCR; TCRdb's copy has only in-frame clones and leaves some out. The sample lists around 100,000 clones, 70% to 90% occurring once. This specimen consisted of peripheral blood, obtained 28 days after the second AZD1222 dose. The sequence was collected from an adult who received the AZD1222 COVID-19 vaccine.

The CDR3 DNA reads TGTGCCAGTAGTAGGGGCGAGGCCGGCTTCTATGGCTACACCTTC. Translation gives CASSRGEAGFYGYTF. This chain joins TRBV19 and TRBJ1-2, with D maybe TRBD1 (5 bases). This CDR3 has 15 amino acids. Per germline, CDR1 LNHDA and CDR2 SQIVND (reference sequence). The V and J ends lost 4 bases and 4 bases respectively, with 16 bases between them. The variable domain in full, with the rest retrieved from reference TRBV19 and TRBJ1-2, is DGGITQSPKYLFRKEGQNVTLSCEQNLNHDAMYWYRQDPGQGLRLIYYSQIVNDFQKGDIAEGYSVSREKKESFPLTVTSAQKNPTAFYLCASSRGEAGFYGYTFGSGTRLTVV.